This T cell receptor beta chain was profiled in a study of blood T cell repertoires in COVID-19. Study background: COVID-19 samples from acute and convalescent phases originated in the United States, Italy and Spain. The cDNA or gDNA used as material had been derived from T cells, B-cell-depleted T cells, or PBMCs.

In the source study's methods: Estimates of nucleated cell counts were drawn from the amplification of reference gene primers. Sequencing used immunoSEQ multiplex PCR; TCRdb keeps in-frame clones, though not all of them. That table supplies the V and J calls and clone size; D and trimming were determined from the DNA. The table shows about 40,000 clones, with about nine tenths occurring only once. The clonotype was recovered from a man aged 65 to 85 with active COVID-19. The specimen sequenced was peripheral blood.

The CDR3 nucleotides are TGCGCCAGCAGCTTGGGGACAACAAACTATGGCTACACCTTC. This translates into CASSLGTTNYGYTF. The rearrangement uses TRBV5-1 and TRBJ1-2; D might be TRBD1 (5 bases). Germline V CDR1 and CDR2: SGHRS, YFSETQ. Trimming stripped 0 bases from V and 2 bases from J, with 8 bases between. There are 14 residues in the CDR3. Full variable domain (rest looked up from reference TRBV5-1 and TRBJ1-2): KAGVTQTPRYLIKTRGQQVTLSCSPISGHRSVSWYQQTPGQGLQFLFEYFSETQRNKGNFPGRFSGRQFSNSRSEMNVSTLELGDSALYLCASSLGTTNYGYTFGSGTRLTVV.